This paragraph covers one T cell receptor (beta chain) sequence. Its matching antigen is unknown. Trimming at V came to 8 bases and at J to 4 bases, leaving 5 bases not matched to a gene. The CDR3 has 12 amino acids. Looked up from germline, CDR1 is SGHTA and CDR2 is FQGNSA. PCR was performed using 60 Vbeta and 13 Jbeta primers. Source study methods: Among the unique TCR beta chains that a later analysis counted, 70 million to 85 million in all, approximately 12 million were shared. TCRdb's copy holds only in-frame clones and misses some; the assay was immunoSEQ multiplex PCR. V and J calls and clone size are copied from that table; D and trimming were computed from the DNA. The sample lists 80,000 to 100,000 clones, roughly three quarters occurring once. These data are taken from a study of cytomegalovirus exposure and HLA in healthy donors. Study-wide findings and caveats: In a later analysis, a missense DCLRE1C variant was linked to TCR beta V- and J-gene trimming. A few CMV-associated chains proved CMV antigen-specific in vitro.

This chain uses TRBV7-2 with TRBJ2-7; 7 bases are a match to TRBD2. The source of this sequence is a man aged 35-49 years in good health and CMV-seronegative. The sequenced sample consisted of PBMCs. The CDR3 protein is CASRRGRYEQYF. CDR3 nucleotide sequence: TGTGCCAGCCGGCGGGGGAGGTACGAGCAGTACTTC.